The subject of this entry is one T cell receptor (beta chain). Its antigen target is currently unknown. One junction end does not reproduce the germline sequence, and a read error may be involved. Library method: 5' RACE. The sequencer listed for this sample is Illumina HiSeq 2500. The second PCR ran for about 6 to 12 cycles and used a J-beta primer mix along with a sample-barcoded 5' primer. A unique molecular identifier was introduced onto each TCR beta cDNA molecule by a template-switch 5' adaptor carrying 12 random nucleotides. Each sample yielded at least 2.5 million CDR3-containing paired-end reads. The Mint cDNA synthesis kit, primed by a TRBC-specific oligonucleotide, was used to synthesize first-strand cDNA from all RNA. Following uracil-DNA glycosylase treatment, all cDNA underwent a first 18-cycle PCR with the universal primers M1SS and BC2_uni_R. The authors' analysis ran thus. Each sample was normalized by randomly selecting 1 million high-quality reads, each carrying a distinct molecular identifier. Reads with shared molecular identifiers were discarded instead of being binned into consensus sequences. MiTCR, run with a Q25 quality threshold and the strictest error-elimination algorithm, handled CDR3 identification, clonotype clustering and error correction. Lower-bound total TCR beta diversity was estimated with a nonparametric unseen species model using Euler transformation. TCRdb trimmed the raw reads at Q25, called clones with MiXCR and kept productive beta chains. Under each unique CDR3 protein, matching rows form one entry showing the most common genes and DNA. In this record, the V and J calls reflect TCRdb's handling and not the investigators' own analysis. For this sample there are around 1,600,000 distinct CDR3 sequences; 35% to 45% appear just once. More than 4% of the sample comes from the top ten.

This record comes from a study of blood T cells in healthy people across ages (dated by TCRdb to 2014 to 2015). Looking at the study overall: Template switching captured roughly one uniquely barcoded TCR beta cDNA molecule per two T cells in model experiments. Two additional independent replicas of 1 million unique cDNA reads from the same blood draw were analyzed for two donors (one aged 18 to 30 and one aged 80 or older). Using deep sequencing normalized with unique cDNA molecular identifiers, the study measured how TCR beta repertoire diversity changes with age. Donors of different ages were randomly distributed across sequencing lanes to avoid experimental bias. The donors were split into four age groups: young (average 16 years), middle-aged (about 40), aged (more than 60) and long-lived (over 75). What the study reported, not specific to this receptor: Observed TCR beta diversity per million T cells fell roughly linearly with age, and a significant reduction was already apparent by age around 39. Estimates of total diversity based on one million sequenced T cells were considered lower bounds and underestimates. Compared with the aged group, more naive CD4+ T cells, fewer expanded clones and increased TCR diversity were shown by the long-lived group, suggesting age selection. There was a strong correlation between observed TCR beta diversity and the percentage of naive T cells measured by flow cytometry. The CMV infection status of donors was not known, potentially confounding age-related changes in expanded clonotypes. Because profiling used bulk unsorted PBMCs, naive and antigen-experienced compartments could not be compared conclusively.

The donors were 40 or so Caucasian individuals from Russia, aged roughly 6 to 100 years, who were systemically healthy. Ten milliliters of peripheral blood were drawn from each donor into EDTA-treated Vacutainer tubes. Ficoll-Paque density-gradient centrifugation was used to isolate PBMCs, with at least 7 million per sample. Total RNA was extracted from PBMCs with Trizol reagent, with at least 6 micrograms obtained per sample. The percentages of naive CD45RAhigh/CD27high T cells were determined by flow cytometry on a PBMC aliquot from every donor. Reading from cysteine to phenylalanine, the CDR3 counts 11 amino acids. The DNA shown is the 33-base CDR3, in frame from base 1. The germline V gene (reference sequence) gives CDR1 as GTSNPN and CDR2 as SVGIG.

The receptor comes from a woman younger than 35 in good health. The sequenced material came from blood. This sequence uses TRBV30 and TRBJ2-1; the D gene remains uncertain. The CDR3 sequence is CALSTGHKQFF. The bases read TGTGCCTTGAGTACTGGGCATAAGCAGTTCTTC.